These T cell receptor beta chains were read from a single sample in a study of blood T cell repertoires in COVID-19. TCRdb keeps only in-frame clones here, not all; method: immunoSEQ multiplex PCR. The sample contains 220,000 or so clones, about nine tenths of which appear only once. Sequencing input: PBMCs or T cells enriched from blood (not recorded which). These receptors were obtained from a man aged 45-60 years who had been exposed to COVID-19. The CDR3 runs from the conserved cysteine through the conserved F or W. Fields, in order: J gene, V gene, D gene, CDR3 DNA, CDR3 protein. The D gene is left open where the match is weak.

j_call: TRBJ2-5; v_call: TRBV4-1; d_call: NA; cdr3_nt: TGCGCCAGCAGCCAAGATTACCTCAGGGGCCCGGAGACCCAGTACTTC; cdr3_aa: CASSQDYLRGPETQYF
j_call: TRBJ2-2; v_call: TRBV24-1; d_call: TRBD1; cdr3_nt: TGTGCCACCAGTGATCCGACTCAGGGGGCCGCGAACACCGGGGAGCTGTTTTTT; cdr3_aa: CATSDPTQGAANTGELFF
j_call: TRBJ2-7; v_call: TRBV13; d_call: NA; cdr3_nt: TGTGCCAGCAGCTTATCCGGGAGTCAGCAGTACTTC; cdr3_aa: CASSLSGSQQYF
j_call: TRBJ1-2; v_call: TRBV10-3; d_call: TRBD1; cdr3_nt: TGTGCCATCCGGACAGGGGTTGACTATGGCTACACCTTC; cdr3_aa: CAIRTGVDYGYTF
j_call: TRBJ2-3; v_call: TRBV4-2; d_call: TRBD2; cdr3_nt: TGTGCCAGCGCAGACCCGGGACTAGCGGTGCGGGATACGCAGTATTTT; cdr3_aa: CASADPGLAVRDTQYF
j_call: TRBJ2-6; v_call: TRBV5-5; d_call: NA; cdr3_nt: TGTGCCAGCGGCTTGGAGGTCCACCTCGGGGGCGTCCTGACTTTC; cdr3_aa: CASGLEVHLGGVLTF
j_call: TRBJ1-2; v_call: TRBV28; d_call: TRBD1; cdr3_nt: TGTGCCAGCAGAGGACAGGGGGATGGCTACACCTTC; cdr3_aa: CASRGQGDGYTF
j_call: TRBJ1-1; v_call: TRBV2; d_call: NA; cdr3_nt: TGTGCCAGCAGGGGACCTGCAGGGGACACTGAAGCTTTCTTT; cdr3_aa: CASRGPAGDTEAFF
j_call: TRBJ1-2; v_call: TRBV19; d_call: TRBD1; cdr3_nt: TGTGCCAGTAGTATAGTGATGACAGGGGGCGAAGACTATGGCTACACCTTC; cdr3_aa: CASSIVMTGGEDYGYTF
j_call: TRBJ1-6; v_call: TRBV2; d_call: NA; cdr3_nt: TGTGCCAGCAGCACCGGGACATATAATTCACCCCTCCACTTT; cdr3_aa: CASSTGTYNSPLHF
j_call: TRBJ1-5; v_call: TRBV5-1; d_call: TRBD1; cdr3_nt: TGCGCCAGCAGCTTGAATCCAACCGGGACAGGACAGAATCAGCCCCAGCATTTT; cdr3_aa: CASSLNPTGTGQNQPQHF
j_call: TRBJ1-3; v_call: TRBV7-3; d_call: NA; cdr3_nt: TGTGCCAGCAGCCTTACCGGGGTTGGAAACACCATATATTTT; cdr3_aa: CASSLTGVGNTIYF
j_call: TRBJ2-2; v_call: TRBV7-8; d_call: NA; cdr3_nt: TGTGCCAGCAGCTTAAGGTGGAGGGGGCATGGGCGGTCGGCGAACACCGGGGAGCTGTTTTTT; cdr3_aa: CASSLRWRGHGRSANTGELFF
j_call: TRBJ2-6; v_call: TRBV18; d_call: TRBD1; cdr3_nt: TGTGCCAGCTCACCAAGGAGGCGGGACAGGGTCCCCTCTGGGGCCAACGTCCTGACTTTC; cdr3_aa: CASSPRRRDRVPSGANVLTF
j_call: TRBJ1-1; v_call: TRBV2; d_call: NA; cdr3_nt: TGTGCCAGCAGTGTTGGAGGAACTGAAGCTTTCTTT; cdr3_aa: CASSVGGTEAFF
j_call: TRBJ1-1; v_call: TRBV7-9; d_call: NA; cdr3_nt: TGTGCCAGCAGCTTATCAGGGAAGGGCTCTGAAGCTTTCTTT; cdr3_aa: CASSLSGKGSEAFF